Sequencing of this TCR beta chain was carried out in a study of blood T cell repertoires in COVID-19. Study overall: Collection of acute and convalescent COVID-19 samples took place in the United States, Italy and Spain. PBMCs, B-cell-depleted T cells, or T cells provided the cDNA or gDNA that made up the material.

Germline CDR1 MNHEY, CDR2 SVGEGT. The CDR3 is 15 residues long. Trimming shortened V by 4 bases and J by 4 bases, and 16 bases separated the two germline ends. Methods used by the authors: By means of reference gene primer amplification, nucleated cell counts were estimated. The protocol was immunoSEQ multiplex PCR, while the TCRdb copy is restricted to in-frame clones and leaves out a portion. That table is the source of V, J and clone size, and D and trimming were worked out from the DNA. Found here are more than 400,000 clones, 80% to 90% of them singletons; the top ten hold approximately 2.9%. The gene calls are TRBV6-2 or TRBV6-3 and TRBJ1-1; a weak D match, TRBD1 (5 bases). What was sequenced was peripheral blood. This clonotype originated in a human donor in a cohort sampled during active COVID-19. The CDR3, as DNA: TGTGCCAGCAGTTCCGTTATTGGGGGGATCACTGAAGCTTTCTTT. Encoded protein: CASSSVIGGITEAFF.